This T cell receptor beta chain is drawn from a study of blood T cell repertoires in COVID-19. Study as a whole: The cDNA or gDNA used as material had been derived from T cells, B-cell-depleted T cells, or PBMCs.

J gave up 0 bases and V 0 bases, and 8 bases lay outside the gene matches. The CDR3 sequence is 17 residues long. The germline gives CDR1 SGDLS, CDR2 YYNGEE. TCRdb's table, derived via immunoSEQ multiplex PCR, lists solely in-frame clones and lacks some. The sample gives about 120,000 clones, 88% of which show up once; approximately 3.4% is in the top ten. Input material: peripheral blood. The chain recombines TRBV9 with TRBJ2-7; 8 bases align to TRBD2. The receptor was isolated from a woman in her forties or fifties with acute or convalescent COVID-19. CDR3 sequence (DNA): TGTGCCAGCAGCGTAGGTCCCACTAGCGGCAGCTCCTACGAGCAGTACTTC. Residues: CASSVGPTSGSSYEQYF.